The rows below give T cell receptor beta chains drawn from one sample of a study of blood T cell repertoires in COVID-19. Profiling relied on immunoSEQ multiplex PCR, and the TCRdb table lists in-frame clones only, not all of them. The table shows under 80,000 clones, with around 83% occurring only once. The source material was peripheral blood. The origin of the receptors is a man older than 75 with acute or convalescent COVID-19. CDR3s include the opening cysteine and the closing phenylalanine or tryptophan. The order of the fields is J gene, V gene, clone size, D gene, CDR3 DNA, CDR3 protein. D genes are given only for firm matches. Some rows have no size entry. The others give once, few or many, or a class for an expanded clone.

TRBJ1-2	TRBV12-3/TRBV12-4	-	-	TGTGCCAGCAGTTTAATCGTTGGAGTCGGCTACACCTTC	CASSLIVGVGYTF
TRBJ2-3	TRBV28	-	TRBD2	TGTGCCAGCAAGGGCGGGGGGGCCGCAGATACGCAGTATTTT	CASKGGGAADTQYF
TRBJ1-2	TRBV6-6	-	-	TGTGCCAGCAGCTTATTAGAGGGAAGAAATGGCTACACCTTC	CASSLLEGRNGYTF
TRBJ2-5	TRBV18	-	-	TGTGCCAGCTCACCGTTAGGAGGGGTCCAAGAGACCCAGTACTTC	CASSPLGGVQETQYF
TRBJ1-5	TRBV19	-	TRBD1	TGTGCCAGTAGTGGACAGGGGCAGAATCAGCCCCAGCATTTT	CASSGQGQNQPQHF
TRBJ1-1	TRBV4-3	-	TRBD1	TGCGCCAGCAGCCAAGATTGGATCGGGACAGGGGGCCAAGCTTTCTTT	CASSQDWIGTGGQAFF
TRBJ2-7	TRBV7-2	-	TRBD2	TGTGCCAGCAGCCCCCCTAGCGGGAGGGCCACATACGAGCAGTACTTC	CASSPPSGRATYEQYF
TRBJ2-1	TRBV4-2	-	TRBD2	TGTGCCAGCAGCCAAGGGACTAGCGGAGGGGAGGGACAAAATGAGCAGTTCTTC	CASSQGTSGGEGQNEQFF
TRBJ2-5	TRBV12-5	-	TRBD1	TGTGCTAGTGGTTTGGTGGGAACGGGACAGGGGGTTAGGGAGACCCAGTACTTC	CASGLVGTGQGVRETQYF
TRBJ1-6	TRBV2	-	-	TGTGCCAGCAGTGATCAGGGTAACAATTCACCCCTCCACTTT	CASSDQGNNSPLHF
TRBJ2-3	TRBV7-9	-	-	TGTGCCAGCAGCATTGGACAGACTAGCACAGATACGCAGTATTTT	CASSIGQTSTDTQYF
TRBJ2-7	TRBV7-9	once	-	TGTGCCAGCAGCGATAGCGCGCACACCTACGAGCAGTACTTC	CASSDSAHTYEQYF
TRBJ1-5	TRBV19	-	-	TGTGCCACTCTGGGCCAGGGCGGTCAGCCCCAGCATTTT	CATLGQGGQPQHF
TRBJ2-4	TRBV19	-	TRBD1	TGTGCCAGTAGTCCCGGGACAGGGACGGCCAAAAACATTCAGTACTTC	CASSPGTGTAKNIQYF
TRBJ2-7	TRBV5-1	once	TRBD1	TGCGCCAGCAGCTGGCCCAAAACAGGGGACGAGCAGTACTTC	CASSWPKTGDEQYF
TRBJ2-7	TRBV7-2	-	TRBD1	TGTGCCAGCAGCTTCCGGGACAGGGAGAACTACGAGCAGTACTTC	CASSFRDRENYEQYF
TRBJ1-2	TRBV28	-	TRBD1	TGTGCCAGCCACTCACAGGGGGCAGGGGTGAACTATGGCTACACCTTC	CASHSQGAGVNYGYTF
TRBJ2-3	TRBV5-4	-	TRBD1	TGTGCCAGCAGCTTGGCCGGGACAGGGGGCACAGATACGCAGTATTTT	CASSLAGTGGTDTQYF
TRBJ2-5	TRBV12-3/TRBV12-4	-	-	TGTGCCACTCGGGATGGTCGGGAGACCCAGTACTTC	CATRDGRETQYF
TRBJ1-4	TRBV2	-	-	TGTGCCAGCCGCCAGTCAGGACAAACTAATGAAAAACTGTTTTTT	CASRQSGQTNEKLFF
TRBJ1-5	TRBV5-6	-	TRBD1	TGTGCCAGCAGTAAGACAGGGAGCAATCAGCCCCAGCATTTT	CASSKTGSNQPQHF
TRBJ2-1	TRBV27	-	-	TGTGCCAGCAGGACGGGAGCCGTTAATGAGCAGTTCTTC	CASRTGAVNEQFF
TRBJ2-3	TRBV9	-	TRBD2	TGTGCCAGCAGCAATCGGGTAGCGGGGGGCTGGCCCACAGATACGCAGTATTTT	CASSNRVAGGWPTDTQYF
TRBJ1-5	TRBV30	few	-	TGTGCCTGGAGTAAAGGGGGAGATCAGCCCCAGCATTTT	CAWSKGGDQPQHF
TRBJ1-6	TRBV3-1/TRBV3-2	few	-	TGTGCCAGCAGCCATATGAGGTCGTATAATTCACCCCTCCACTTT	CASSHMRSYNSPLHF
TRBJ1-6	TRBV7-6	-	-	TGTGCCAGCAGCCTGAGGGGAGGGGGCTATAATTCACCCCTCCACTTT	CASSLRGGGYNSPLHF
TRBJ1-1	TRBV27	few	-	TGTGCCAGCAGCTCTACAGTTTTCCACACTGAAGCTTTCTTT	CASSSTVFHTEAFF
TRBJ2-5	TRBV30	-	TRBD1	TGTGCCTGTAACAGGGGGCACCAAGAGACCCAGTACTTC	CACNRGHQETQYF
TRBJ1-3	TRBV5-1	-	-	TGCGCCAGCAGCTGGGGGACTATTCCGTCTGGAAACACCATATATTTT	CASSWGTIPSGNTIYF
TRBJ2-7	TRBV27	-	-	TGTGCCAGCAGGTCCCAGCTCGGGGGGCGGACCTACGAGCAGTACTTC	CASRSQLGGRTYEQYF
TRBJ2-2	TRBV5-4	-	-	TGTGCCAGCAGCTCCCGTGTGAACACCGGGGAGCTGTTTTTT	CASSSRVNTGELFF
TRBJ2-7	TRBV13	-	TRBD1	TGTGCCAGCAGCTTAGCGGGACAGGGATCCTACGAGCAGTACTTC	CASSLAGQGSYEQYF
TRBJ2-5	TRBV10-3	-	-	TGTGCCATCAGCTCACAGGGTCAAGAGACCCAGTACTTC	CAISSQGQETQYF
TRBJ1-1	TRBV11-2	-	TRBD1	TGTGCCAGCAGCTCCAGGACAGGGACCCTTTCTGGAACTGAAGCTTTCTTT	CASSSRTGTLSGTEAFF
TRBJ1-1	TRBV5-5	-	TRBD1	TGTGCCAGCAGCTTCGCGATGACAGGGGCTACCTCTGAAGCTTTCTTT	CASSFAMTGATSEAFF
TRBJ2-3	TRBV29-1	-	TRBD2	TGCAGCGTTGAAGGAATAGCGGGAGTCGGCACAGATACGCAGTATTTT	CSVEGIAGVGTDTQYF
TRBJ2-5	TRBV5-8	-	TRBD2	TGTGCCACTTCTCGGGCGGGGGGTGAGACCCAGTACTTC	CATSRAGGETQYF
TRBJ1-3	TRBV19	-	-	TGTGCCAGTAGTAAAACAGCCGGGGTTGTTCGAAACACCATATATTTT	CASSKTAGVVRNTIYF
TRBJ1-2	TRBV2	once	TRBD1	TGTGCCAGCAGTCGACAGGGGACTAACTATGGCTACACCTTC	CASSRQGTNYGYTF
TRBJ2-5	TRBV11-3	-	-	TGTGCCAGCAGCTTAGCCGGACTCCACTTCCACCAAGAGACCCAGTACTTC	CASSLAGLHFHQETQYF
TRBJ2-1	TRBV6-5	-	-	TGTGCCAGCAGCCCAATCGCTATCGATGAGCAGTTCTTC	CASSPIAIDEQFF
TRBJ1-6	TRBV4-2	-	-	TGTGCCAGCAGCCAGGGTCCTCGGGGGGACATAAGGAGCTCCTATAATTCACCCCTCCACTTT	CASSQGPRGDIRSSYNSPLHF
TRBJ2-3	TRBV28	-	-	TGTGCCAGCAGGGTTGGGGGCTCCCACACAGATACGCAGTATTTT	CASRVGGSHTDTQYF
TRBJ2-1	TRBV27	-	-	TGTGCCAGCAGTTTCTCGGGACAACTCGGGATGCAGTTCTTC	CASSFSGQLGMQFF
TRBJ1-1	TRBV7-2	-	-	TGTGCCAGCAGCTTACTTCTGGGGGACTGGGCTTTCTTT	CASSLLLGDWAFF
TRBJ2-7	TRBV15	-	-	TGTGCCACCAGCAGAGATTTCAATTACGAGCAGTACTTC	CATSRDFNYEQYF